The next 23 T cell receptor beta chains were all read from a single sample in a study of neurological immune-mediated disorders. TCRdb redid the calling of the 5' RACE reads with MiXCR, one entry per CDR3 protein. The data hold 45,000 to 55,000 distinct CDR3 sequences, with less than 4% observed a single time. Sequenced material: PBMCs. These receptors all stem from a man aged 55-75 years with multiple sclerosis.

This clonotype was counted many times. The chain recombines TRBV5-1 with TRBJ1-2; D is uncertain. The germline V gene has CDR1 SGHRS and CDR2 YFSETQ. The CDR3 covers 15 residues. Trimming took off 0 bases at V and 7 bases at J, with 16 bases between the two ends. For the CDR3, the DNA is TGCGCCAGCAGCTTGGAAGCGGGCAGTGCGCGTGGCTACACCTTC. This encodes CASSLEAGSARGYTF.

This clonotype was detected ten times or more. The J gene is TRBJ2-2, the V gene TRBV29-1; maybe TRBD1 (7 bases). The V gene lost 6 bases and the J gene lost 4 bases, with 24 bases spanning the gap. CDR3 length equals 17 residues. Germline CDR1 is SQVTM and CDR2 is ANQGSEA. In nucleotides, the CDR3 is TGCAGCGTCGCCGAGTTCTTGGCAGGGGGGATCACCGGGGAGCTGTTTTTT. Translated: CSVAEFLAGGITGELFF.

This clonotype was counted many times. V usage is TRBV6-1 and J usage is TRBJ1-2; no reliable D call. Trimming shortened V by 5 bases and J by 4 bases, and 14 bases separated the two germline ends. The V gene's germline CDR1 is MNHNS and CDR2 SASEGT. The CDR3 length is 14 residues. Written as DNA, the CDR3 is TGTGCCAGCAGTCCCTCATCCACGGGCTATGGCTACACCTTC. Its translation is CASSPSSTGYGYTF.

This clonotype was detected ten times or more. The chain couples TRBV20-1 to TRBJ1-1; D possibly corresponds to TRBD1 (5 bases). This CDR3 has 13 residues. Germline CDR1 is DFQATT and CDR2 is SNEGSKA (reference sequence). Between the trimmed V and J ends, which lost 3 bases and 1 base, there was a span of 9 bases. CDR3 residues: CSARRQTNTEAFF. The CDR3 DNA is TGCAGTGCTAGGAGACAGACGAACACTGAAGCTTTCTTT.

This clonotype showed up many times. V gene TRBV20-1 combines with J gene TRBJ2-1; 7 bases agree with TRBD2. Trimming cost V 2 bases and J 0 bases; bases outside gene matches: 7. Per germline, CDR1 DFQATT and CDR2 SNEGSKA (reference sequence). CDR3 size: 16 residues. This chain's CDR3 is CSARFSSGSSYNEQFF. CDR3 nucleotide sequence: TGCAGTGCTAGATTCTCTAGCGGTAGCTCCTACAATGAGCAGTTCTTC.

This clonotype showed up many times. The V gene is TRBV24-1, the J gene TRBJ1-5; D gene ambiguous. This CDR3 spans 16 amino acids. CDR1 and CDR2 from the germline V gene are KGHDR and SFDVKD. V lost 4 bases to trimming and J lost 6 bases, with 18 bases between them. The CDR3 protein is CATSDRWQAGGQPQHF. The CDR3 DNA sequence: TGTGCCACCAGTGACCGGTGGCAGGCTGGAGGTCAGCCCCAGCATTTT.

At least ten counts were recorded for this clonotype. J is TRBJ2-7 and V is TRBV3-1; 7 bases are a match to TRBD1. J was trimmed by 2 bases and V by 3 bases; bases with no gene match: 4. Germline assignment: CDR1 LGHDT and CDR2 YNNKEL (reference sequence). The CDR3 sequence is 14 residues long. CDR3 sequence (DNA): TGTGCCAGCAGCCACCTGGGACAGACCTACGAGCAGTACTTC. Protein: CASSHLGQTYEQYF.

In its sample, this clonotype was seen many times. The chain combines TRBV5-1 with TRBJ2-1; D is unresolved. Trimming removed 4 bases from V and 9 bases from J, with 14 bases in between. The germline gives CDR1 SGHRS, CDR2 YFSETQ. The CDR3 loop spans 13 amino acids. CDR3 nucleotide sequence: TGCGCCAGCAGCCTGGGTCTCAAGGGTGAGCAGTTCTTC. It is translated as CASSLGLKGEQFF.

This clonotype was seen at least ten times. CDR3 protein: CSASTTSGDTDTQYF. The CDR3 DNA sequence: TGCAGTGCCTCGACAACTAGCGGGGACACAGATACGCAGTATTTT. The gene calls are TRBV20-1 and TRBJ2-3; TRBD2 agrees at 10 bases. Losses at the gene ends were 6 bases for V and 2 bases for J; bases not matched to a gene: 8. The length of the CDR3 is 15 residues. Germline CDR1 reads DFQATT; CDR2 reads SNEGSKA (reference sequence).

In its sample, this clonotype was seen a few times. The gene calls are TRBV29-1 and TRBJ1-3; 9 bases line up with TRBD1. The CDR3 spans 12 residues. Trimming cost V 6 bases and J 5 bases; bases outside gene matches: 2. Per germline, CDR1 SQVTM and CDR2 ANQGSEA. The CDR3 sequence is CSVDRGRNTIYF. CDR3 DNA sequence: TGCAGCGTCGACAGGGGGAGAAACACCATATATTTT.

Many counts were recorded for this clonotype. The chain has TRBV29-1 and TRBJ2-1, with a tentative D call TRBD2 (6 bases). CDR3 length equals 14 residues. V was clipped by 6 bases and J by 0 bases, with 12 bases between them. Germline V gene sequence: CDR1 SQVTM, CDR2 ANQGSEA. The CDR3 reads CSVVADHSYNEQFF. DNA of the CDR3: TGCAGCGTAGTAGCGGACCACTCCTACAATGAGCAGTTCTTC.

At least ten counts were recorded for this clonotype. V and J are TRBV20-1 and TRBJ2-2; 7 positions agree with TRBD1. CDR1 and CDR2 from the germline V gene are DFQATT and SNEGSKA (reference sequence). V lost 0 bases and J lost 4; bases outside the gene matches: 8. The CDR3 extends over 16 amino acids. CDR3 protein: CSARDRRQGRTGELFF. In DNA form, the CDR3 reads TGCAGTGCTAGAGATCGTCGACAGGGACGCACCGGGGAGCTGTTTTTT.

This clonotype was detected many times. As DNA, the CDR3 is TGCAGTGCTAGTAAGACTAGCGGATACAATGAGCAGTTCTTC. Translation: CSASKTSGYNEQFF. The chain has TRBV20-1 and TRBJ2-1; 9 bases agree with TRBD2. The junction had 4 bases not matched to a gene; V was cut back by 3 bases and J by 4 bases. The CDR3 length is 14 residues. Germline values: CDR1 DFQATT, CDR2 SNEGSKA (reference sequence).

This clonotype has a count of ten or more. CDR3 coding DNA: TGTGCCAGCAGCCAAGATCTAGGGGTTGGCTACACCTTC. Its protein product is CASSQDLGVGYTF. The rearrangement uses TRBV3-1 and TRBJ1-2; a weak D match, TRBD1 (5 bases). CDR1 and CDR2 from the germline V gene are LGHDT and YNNKEL (reference sequence). V lost 0 bases to trimming and J lost 7 bases, with 9 bases between them. CDR3 length equals 13 residues. Filled out from reference TRBV3-1 and TRBJ1-2, the complete variable domain reads DTAVSQTPKYLVTQMGNDKSIKCEQNLGHDTMYWYKQDSKKFLKIMFSYNNKELIINETVPNRFSPKSPDKAHLNLHINSLELGDSAVYFCASSQDLGVGYTFGSGTRLTVV.

In this sample, this clonotype turned up many times. V and J are TRBV27 and TRBJ1-1; TRBD1 is a possible D gene (6 bases). The germline V and J ends were trimmed by 1 base and 1 base, with 10 bases remaining between them. Germline CDR1 reads MNHEY; CDR2 reads SMNVEV (reference sequence). CDR3 size: 15 residues. The CDR3 is CASSLYGGANTEAFF. CDR3 bases: TGTGCCAGCAGTTTATACGGGGGGGCGAACACTGAAGCTTTCTTT.

This clonotype has just a few counts. This chain uses TRBV7-8 with TRBJ2-3; D not resolved. V shed 6 bases and J shed 2 bases, with 15 bases lying between them. The CDR3 is made up of 15 amino acids. From germline, CDR1 is SGHVS and CDR2 FQNEAQ. The CDR3 loop reads CASSTPADPTDTQYF. CDR3 bases: TGTGCCAGCAGTACGCCGGCAGACCCCACAGATACGCAGTATTTT.

Many counts were recorded for this clonotype. The rearrangement links TRBV20-1 to TRBJ2-1, with 8 nucleotides matching TRBD2. The germline V gene has CDR1 DFQATT and CDR2 SNEGSKA (reference sequence). The J segment lost 9 bases and the V segment lost 6 bases, leaving 10 bases of the junction unmatched. The CDR3 is 13 amino acids. The CDR3 DNA sequence: TGCAGTGCCACGGTCGGACTAGCACGTGAGCAGTTCTTC. This gives the protein CSATVGLAREQFF.

There are a few counts of this clonotype. J is TRBJ2-1 and V is TRBV28; 13 bases match TRBD2. Germline V gene sequence: CDR1 MDHEN, CDR2 SYDVKM. V lost 5 bases to trimming and J lost 7 bases; unmatched junction nucleotides: 8. The CDR3 is 16 amino acids. CDR3 region: CASSPLAGGPGNEQFF. CDR3 bases: TGTGCCAGCAGTCCACTAGCGGGAGGGCCGGGGAATGAGCAGTTCTTC. The full variable domain, its missing parts supplied by reference TRBV28 and TRBJ2-1, is DVKVTQSSRYLVKRTGEKVFLECVQDMDHENMFWYRQDPGLGLRLIYFSYDVKMKEKGDIPEGYSVSREKKERFSLILESASTNQTSMYLCASSPLAGGPGNEQFFGPGTRLTVL.

This clonotype was seen repeatedly, ten times or more. V and J are TRBV20-1 and TRBJ1-6; D ambiguous. The germline gives CDR1 DFQATT, CDR2 SNEGSKA (reference sequence). Trimming left V 1 base short and J 7 bases short, with 14 bases between. The CDR3 sequence is 15 residues long. DNA for the CDR3: TGCAGTGCTAGAGCAGATGGGCCGGGAAATTCACCCCTCCACTTT. This gives the protein CSARADGPGNSPLHF.

Many counts were recorded for this clonotype. J is TRBJ2-1 and V is TRBV7-8; D gene ambiguous. The CDR3 consists of 14 residues. The germline CDR1 and CDR2 sequences are SGHVS and FQNEAQ. With 1 base removed from V and 0 bases from J, the gap between germline ends came to 4 bases. The CDR3: CASSLVSSYNEQFF. The CDR3 DNA sequence: TGTGCCAGCAGCTTAGTGAGCTCCTACAATGAGCAGTTCTTC. Based on the CDR3 plus reference TRBV7-8 and TRBJ2-1, the full variable domain is GAGVSQSPRYKVAKRGQDVALRCDPISGHVSLFWYQQALGQGPEFLTYFQNEAQLDKSGLPSDRFFAERPEGSVSTLKIQRTQQEDSAVYLCASSLVSSYNEQFFGPGTRLTVL.

In its sample, this clonotype was seen many times. The chain carries TRBV6-5 and TRBJ2-1, with TRBD1 matching 9 bases. This CDR3 is 17 amino acids long. CDR1 is MNHEY and CDR2 is SVGAGI in the germline V gene. The ends lost 2 bases at V and 7 bases at J; junction bases unmatched: 12. DNA for the CDR3: TGTGCCAGCAGTTACCTCCGGGACAGGGTAGGGAGGAATGAGCAGTTCTTC. Its translation is CASSYLRDRVGRNEQFF.

This clonotype was found many times. The CDR3 DNA follows: TGCGCCAGCAGCCAACCATTCATGAACACTGAAGCTTTCTTT. Translation gives CASSQPFMNTEAFF. V and J are TRBV4-1 and TRBJ1-1; D gene uncertain. This CDR3 spans 14 amino acids. V gave up 2 bases and J gave up 0 bases, with 7 bases separating them. Germline V gives CDR1 MGHRA, CDR2 YSYEKL.

Ten or more counts support this clonotype. The chain joins TRBV20-1 to TRBJ2-4; maybe TRBD2 (5 bases). Per germline, CDR1 DFQATT and CDR2 SNEGSKA (reference sequence). The CDR3 is 14 amino acids. V was cut by 3 bases and J by 1 base, with 10 bases left in between. The CDR3 sequence: CSASWENAKNIQYF. The CDR3 DNA reads TGCAGTGCTAGCTGGGAGAATGCCAAAAACATTCAGTACTTC.